Below are 14 T cell receptor beta chains sequenced from a single sample in a study of blood T cell repertoires in COVID-19. Assay used: immunoSEQ multiplex PCR; TCRdb lists only in-frame clones, some missing. Of 140,000 to 150,000 clones in the sample, 65% to 90% are singletons; the top ten hold more than 8%. The specimen was peripheral blood. These TCRs come from a human donor in a cohort sampled during active COVID-19.

V usage is TRBV6-5 and J usage is TRBJ2-3; 7 nucleotides line up with TRBD2. V trimming: 7 bases; J trimming: 3 bases; junction bases outside the gene matches: 7. CDR1 and CDR2 from the germline V gene are MNHEY and SVGAGI. The CDR3 runs to 14 residues. This CDR3 is CASNHQRETDTQYF. The DNA of the CDR3 is TGTGCCAGCAACCACCAGCGGGAAACAGATACGCAGTATTTT.

This chain joins TRBV15 and TRBJ1-5; possibly TRBD1 for D (5 bases). Between the trimmed V and J ends, which lost 1 base and 4 bases, there was a span of 11 bases. This CDR3 has 15 amino acids. CDR1 and CDR2 from the germline V gene are LNHNV and YYDKDF (reference sequence). CDR3 in DNA: TGTGCCACCAGCAGAGGTGCAGGGCCTAATCAGCCCCAGCATTTT. Translation: CATSRGAGPNQPQHF.

This chain uses TRBV19 with TRBJ2-7, with D perhaps TRBD2 (5 bases). Looked up from germline, CDR1 is LNHDA and CDR2 is SQIVND (reference sequence). The V end lost 9 bases, the J end lost 2 bases, and 14 bases lay between the germline ends. This CDR3 region has 13 residues. The CDR3 nucleotides are TGTGCCAGCGCTCTGGGGAGTACCTACGAGCAGTACTTC. The encoded protein is CASALGSTYEQYF.

The J gene is TRBJ2-5, the V gene TRBV19, with 12 bases matching TRBD2. V dropped 5 bases and J dropped 5; count of bases not matched to a gene: 6. The CDR3 loop spans 15 amino acids. The germline V gene encodes CDR1 LNHDA and CDR2 SQIVND (reference sequence). The CDR3 DNA follows: TGTGCCAGTAGTCCACGGACTAGCGGGACTGAGACCCAGTACTTC. Residues: CASSPRTSGTETQYF.

The chain uses TRBV7-3 and TRBJ2-3; tentatively, D is TRBD1 (6 bases). CDR3 size: 15 residues. Per the germline V gene, CDR1 is SGHTA and CDR2 is FQGTGA. The V and J ends lost 5 bases and 0 bases respectively, with 12 bases between them. CDR3 loop: CASSRQVGSTDTQYF. As DNA, the CDR3 is TGTGCCAGCAGCCGACAGGTGGGGAGCACAGATACGCAGTATTTT.

The rearrangement links TRBV4-3 to TRBJ2-7; a weak D match, TRBD2 (5 bases). Germline-derived CDR1 and CDR2 are LGHNA and YSLEER. The CDR3 spans 16 residues. The V end was cut by 2 bases, the J end by 0 bases, with 14 bases between. The CDR3 DNA reads as TGCGCCAGCAGCCAATATCGCGGGTCCCCCTCCTACGAGCAGTACTTC. Translated, it gives CASSQYRGSPSYEQYF.

The V call is TRBV5-1, the J call TRBJ2-7; D gene ambiguous. The CDR3 consists of 13 residues. Between the trimmed V and J ends, which lost 2 bases and 3 bases, there was a span of 9 bases. The germline gives CDR1 SGHRS, CDR2 YFSETQ. CDR3 sequence reads: CASSFGESYEQYF. CDR3 DNA sequence: TGCGCCAGCAGCTTTGGAGAAAGCTACGAGCAGTACTTC.

The chain recombines TRBV28 with TRBJ1-2; D call uncertain. The germline gives CDR1 MDHEN, CDR2 SYDVKM. The V end lost 3 bases, the J end lost 7 bases, and 9 bases lay between the germline ends. The CDR3 extends over 12 amino acids. The DNA of the CDR3 is TGTGCCAGCAGTTTCGGGATTACTGGCTACACCTTC. This codes for CASSFGITGYTF.

The chain combines TRBV28 with TRBJ2-7; 7 nucleotides match TRBD2. With 7 bases clipped from V and 2 bases from J, the junction kept 2 bases outside the gene matches. Germline V gene data show CDR1 as MDHEN and CDR2 as SYDVKM. The CDR3 has 12 amino acids. The CDR3 DNA reads as TGTGCCAGCATGGGAGGGGCCTACGAGCAGTACTTC. Translation gives CASMGGAYEQYF.

CDR3 amino acids: CASSERPNRGSKNIQYF. The CDR3 nucleotides are TGTGCCAGCAGTGAACGCCCTAACAGGGGATCCAAAAACATTCAGTACTTC. V is TRBV2 and J is TRBJ2-4; TRBD1 matches 7 bases. The CDR3 consists of 17 residues. Germline V gives CDR1 SNHLY, CDR2 FYNNEI. J gave up 2 bases and V 2 bases, and 9 bases lay outside the gene matches.

The rearrangement joins TRBV11-2 to TRBJ2-1; TRBD2 matches at 9 bases. The trim removed 3 bases at V and 3 bases at J, leaving 3 bases unmatched. The CDR3 is 15 amino acids. CDR1 and CDR2 (germline): SGHAT, FQNNGV. CDR3 loop: CASSLGGRVYNEQFF. The CDR3 coding sequence is TGTGCCAGCAGCTTGGGCGGGAGGGTCTACAATGAGCAGTTCTTC.

This clone appeared a few times. The CDR3 DNA follows: TGCGCCAGCAGCTTGGATACAGGGGCGCGGGGCTACACCTTC. It codes for CASSLDTGARGYTF. The rearrangement joins TRBV5-1 to TRBJ1-2, with TRBD1 matching 7 bases. Trimming at V came to 0 bases and at J to 8 bases, leaving 7 bases not matched to a gene. The CDR3 length is 14 residues. Per the germline V gene, CDR1 is SGHRS and CDR2 is YFSETQ.

J is TRBJ1-2 and V is TRBV4-3; D possibly corresponds to TRBD1 (5 bases). Germline-derived CDR1 and CDR2 are LGHNA and YSLEER. V was cut by 0 bases and J by 4 bases, with 12 bases left in between. The CDR3 sequence is 15 residues long. The CDR3 spells CASSQDWGEVYGYTF. In DNA form, the CDR3 reads TGCGCCAGCAGCCAAGATTGGGGGGAGGTCTATGGCTACACCTTC.

This chain joins TRBV19 and TRBJ2-4; D remains ambiguous. In germline, CDR1 is LNHDA, CDR2 SQIVND (reference sequence). Trimming stripped 7 bases from V and 7 bases from J, with 8 bases between. The CDR3 runs to 11 residues. The DNA of the CDR3 is TGTGCCAGTATGGGCCGGAACATTCAGTACTTC. Translating gives CASMGRNIQYF.